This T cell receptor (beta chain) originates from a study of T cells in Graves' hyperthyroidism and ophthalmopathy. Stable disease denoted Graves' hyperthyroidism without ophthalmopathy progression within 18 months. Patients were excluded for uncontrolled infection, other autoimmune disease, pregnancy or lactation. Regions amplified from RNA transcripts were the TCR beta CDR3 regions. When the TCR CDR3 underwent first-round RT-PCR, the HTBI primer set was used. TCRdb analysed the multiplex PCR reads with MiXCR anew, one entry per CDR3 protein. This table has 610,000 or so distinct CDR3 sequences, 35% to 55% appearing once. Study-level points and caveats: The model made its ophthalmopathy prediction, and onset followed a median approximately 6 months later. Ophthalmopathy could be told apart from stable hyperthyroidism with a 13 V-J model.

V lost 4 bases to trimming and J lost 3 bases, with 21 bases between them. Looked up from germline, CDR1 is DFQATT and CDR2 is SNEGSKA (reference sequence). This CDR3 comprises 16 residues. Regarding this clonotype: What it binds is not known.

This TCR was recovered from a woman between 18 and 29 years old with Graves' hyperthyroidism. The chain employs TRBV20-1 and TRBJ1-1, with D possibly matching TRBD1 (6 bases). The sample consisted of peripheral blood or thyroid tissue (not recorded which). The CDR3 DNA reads TGCAGTGCTAATTTAGCGGGGGCAGGGAGGGACACTGAAGCTTTCTTT. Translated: CSANLAGAGRDTEAFF.